This TCR beta chain was identified during a study of shared clonotypes between healthy human individuals. The V segment lost 2 bases and the J segment 4 bases; nucleotides outside the gene matches: 3. CDR3 length: 15 amino acids. CDR1 MNHNY and CDR2 SVGAGI come from the germline V gene (reference sequence). Some clones are missing from TCRdb's copy, which holds only in-frame ones; the method was immunoSEQ multiplex PCR. The top ten clones hold 0.5% to 0.6% of a sample with approximately 1.1 million clones, 70% to 80% of them seen once. Material: memory CD4+ T cells from PBMCs. The subset is: CD45RA-negative fraction. The chain carries TRBV6-6 and TRBJ2-2; 8 nucleotides align to TRBD2. This TCR derives from a man aged 18 to 30 in good health. Some clones in this sample may be carry-over from other donors' samples. Written as DNA, the CDR3 is TGTGCCAGCAGTTACATTGCGGGGGGCACCGGGGAGCTGTTTTTT. Its protein is CASSYIAGGTGELFF.